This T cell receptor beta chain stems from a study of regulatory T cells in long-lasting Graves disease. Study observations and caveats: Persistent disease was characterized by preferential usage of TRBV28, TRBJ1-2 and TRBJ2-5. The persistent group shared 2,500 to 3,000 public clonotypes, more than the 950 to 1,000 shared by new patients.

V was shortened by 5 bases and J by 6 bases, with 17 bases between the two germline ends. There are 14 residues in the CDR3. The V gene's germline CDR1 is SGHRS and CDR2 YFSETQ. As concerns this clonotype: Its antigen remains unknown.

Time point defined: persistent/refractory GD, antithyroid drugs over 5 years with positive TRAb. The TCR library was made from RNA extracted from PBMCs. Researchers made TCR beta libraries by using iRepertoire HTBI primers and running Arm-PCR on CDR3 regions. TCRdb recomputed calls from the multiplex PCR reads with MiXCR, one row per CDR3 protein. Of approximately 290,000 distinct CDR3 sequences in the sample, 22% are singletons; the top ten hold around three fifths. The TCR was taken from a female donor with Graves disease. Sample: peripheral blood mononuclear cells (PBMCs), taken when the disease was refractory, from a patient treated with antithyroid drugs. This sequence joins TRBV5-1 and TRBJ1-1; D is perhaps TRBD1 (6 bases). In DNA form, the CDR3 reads TGCGCCAGCAGTTCAATCGGACAGAAGGCTGAAGCTTTCTTT. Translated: CASSSIGQKAEAFF.